This paragraph reports one T cell receptor (beta chain). The data originate from a study of blood T cell repertoires in COVID-19. TCRdb keeps only in-frame clones here, not all; method: immunoSEQ multiplex PCR. The sample contains 200,000 to 300,000 clones, approximately 88% of which appear only once. CDR1 is SQVTM, CDR2 ANQGSEA, per germline. The CDR3 runs to 17 residues. The V segment lost 1 base and the J segment 1 base; nucleotides outside the gene matches: 10. The J gene is TRBJ2-1, the V gene TRBV29-1, with TRBD2 matching over 7 bases. The receptor comes from a woman aged 40 to 49 with acute COVID-19. Sequencing used PBMCs or T cells enriched from blood (not recorded which). The CDR3 is CSVEGHELAVSYNEQFF. The CDR3 DNA sequence: TGCAGCGTTGAAGGCCACGAGCTAGCGGTTTCCTACAATGAGCAGTTCTTC.